The T cell receptor (beta chain) under discussion was sequenced for a study of vaccination effects on CD4 cells after COVID-19. Study summary: Two doses of either BNT162b2 or mRNA-1273 were given to each participant.

V was shortened by 5 bases and J by 0 bases, with 7 bases between the two germline ends. The CDR3 has 13 residues. The germline V gene encodes CDR1 LNHDA and CDR2 SQIVND (reference sequence). Antigen-specific CD4+ T cells expanded by the ViraFEST assay with viral peptide pools were then sequenced. A 10-day culture period preceded the isolation of CD4+ T cells. Nucleocapsid antibody tests were negative, and the vaccine recipients had no prior SARS-CoV-2 infection. This table comes from immunoSEQ multiplex PCR, and its TCRdb copy is limited to in-frame clones, with some not included. The table lists more than 20,000 clones, roughly 70% of them singletons, with approximately 3.5% in the top ten. To note about this clone: Its antigen is not known. The same CDR3 arises from other DNA sequences in this sample as well.

The sample consisted of CD4+ T cells from PBMCs cultured with SARS-CoV-2 spike peptides, taken before COVID-19 vaccination. The sequence was obtained from a human donor who received a COVID-19 vaccine. V usage is TRBV19 and J usage is TRBJ1-1; maybe TRBD1 (5 bases). CDR3 region: CASSSGLNTEAFF. The CDR3 DNA reads TGTGCCAGTAGTTCGGGACTGAACACTGAAGCTTTCTTT.